This is a list of T cell receptor beta chains from one sample in a study of T cell responses to AZD1222 COVID-19 vaccine. Method: immunoSEQ multiplex PCR; TCRdb's copy keeps in-frame clones and lacks some. Of roughly 150,000 clones in the sample, around nine tenths are singletons; the top ten hold about 4.6%. The sample consisted of peripheral blood, taken on day 0 of AZD1222 vaccination. These receptors were taken from an adult in good health. The CDR3 runs from the conserved cysteine through the conserved F or W. The order of the fields is clone size, V gene, J gene, CDR3 length, CDR3 protein. Clone sizes are given selectively: once, few, many, or a class where the clone is expanded.

clone_size: .; v_call: TRBV5-1; j_call: TRBJ2-1; cdr3_length: 15; cdr3_aa: CASSDLAGVVNEQFF
clone_size: few; v_call: TRBV19; j_call: TRBJ2-1; cdr3_length: 15; cdr3_aa: CASSIVAGSYNEQFF
clone_size: .; v_call: TRBV5-8; j_call: TRBJ1-5; cdr3_length: 17; cdr3_aa: CASSLAFFGTAGQPQHF
clone_size: .; v_call: TRBV5-1; j_call: TRBJ1-2; cdr3_length: 13; cdr3_aa: CASSFPHTDGYTF
clone_size: .; v_call: TRBV19; j_call: TRBJ2-1; cdr3_length: 14; cdr3_aa: CASSFYGTHNEQFF
clone_size: once; v_call: TRBV27; j_call: TRBJ2-7; cdr3_length: 15; cdr3_aa: CASSLSTSRSYEQYF
clone_size: .; v_call: TRBV5-4; j_call: TRBJ2-7; cdr3_length: 12; cdr3_aa: CASSRASYEQYF
clone_size: .; v_call: TRBV6-2/TRBV6-3; j_call: TRBJ2-6; cdr3_length: 16; cdr3_aa: CASSPQTHSGANVLTF
clone_size: .; v_call: TRBV7-8; j_call: TRBJ2-1; cdr3_length: 18; cdr3_aa: CASSFRDLGYHSYNEQFF
clone_size: .; v_call: TRBV7-2; j_call: TRBJ1-2; cdr3_length: 12; cdr3_aa: CASSSGSYGYTF
clone_size: .; v_call: TRBV6-5; j_call: TRBJ1-2; cdr3_length: 14; cdr3_aa: CASSPQAGNYGYTF
clone_size: .; v_call: TRBV27; j_call: TRBJ2-1; cdr3_length: 15; cdr3_aa: CASSEASGSPDEQFF
clone_size: once; v_call: TRBV28; j_call: TRBJ1-1; cdr3_length: 13; cdr3_aa: CASISGDGTEAFF
clone_size: .; v_call: TRBV28; j_call: TRBJ1-5; cdr3_length: 16; cdr3_aa: CASSLSTAGAAEPQHF
clone_size: .; v_call: TRBV24-1; j_call: TRBJ2-1; cdr3_length: 17; cdr3_aa: CATSDPGLAGGFGEQFF
clone_size: .; v_call: TRBV18; j_call: TRBJ2-3; cdr3_length: 15; cdr3_aa: CASSLQRGSDETQYF
clone_size: .; v_call: TRBV7-6; j_call: TRBJ2-7; cdr3_length: 11; cdr3_aa: CASSSGTEQYF
clone_size: .; v_call: TRBV5-4; j_call: TRBJ2-2; cdr3_length: 14; cdr3_aa: CASSPHRGAGELFF
clone_size: once; v_call: TRBV6-2/TRBV6-3; j_call: TRBJ1-1; cdr3_length: 14; cdr3_aa: CASSYTARNTEAFF
clone_size: .; v_call: TRBV5-4; j_call: TRBJ2-7; cdr3_length: 14; cdr3_aa: CASSPPGHGYEQYF
clone_size: .; v_call: TRBV30; j_call: TRBJ2-1; cdr3_length: 14; cdr3_aa: CAALKSASYNEQFF
clone_size: once; v_call: TRBV29-1; j_call: TRBJ2-1; cdr3_length: 12; cdr3_aa: CSVEGQGHEQFF
clone_size: .; v_call: TRBV9; j_call: TRBJ1-2; cdr3_length: 11; cdr3_aa: CASSGVYGYTF
clone_size: once; v_call: TRBV11-2; j_call: TRBJ1-4; cdr3_length: 14; cdr3_aa: CASSWGGSVEKLFF
clone_size: .; v_call: TRBV28; j_call: TRBJ2-3; cdr3_length: 14; cdr3_aa: CASSLAGRSDTQYF
clone_size: once; v_call: TRBV28; j_call: TRBJ2-7; cdr3_length: 15; cdr3_aa: CASSPLDLSSYEQYF
clone_size: .; v_call: TRBV27; j_call: TRBJ2-7; cdr3_length: 13; cdr3_aa: CASSFGGEDEQYF
clone_size: .; v_call: TRBV27; j_call: TRBJ2-1; cdr3_length: 17; cdr3_aa: CASSSNGGLSSYNEQFF
clone_size: .; v_call: TRBV5-1; j_call: TRBJ2-1; cdr3_length: 15; cdr3_aa: CASSSGQGLYNEQFF
clone_size: .; v_call: TRBV24-1; j_call: TRBJ2-7; cdr3_length: 12; cdr3_aa: CATSSRANEQYF
clone_size: once; v_call: TRBV11-2; j_call: TRBJ1-6; cdr3_length: 14; cdr3_aa: CASSLRGLISPLHF
clone_size: .; v_call: TRBV5-5; j_call: TRBJ1-5; cdr3_length: 16; cdr3_aa: CASSPRTGDSNQPQHF
clone_size: .; v_call: TRBV3-1/TRBV3-2; j_call: TRBJ2-3; cdr3_length: 19; cdr3_aa: CASSHPGLAGFWGTDTQYF
clone_size: .; v_call: TRBV28; j_call: TRBJ1-2; cdr3_length: 14; cdr3_aa: CASRPGDGYYGYTF
clone_size: once; v_call: TRBV27; j_call: TRBJ2-2; cdr3_length: 15; cdr3_aa: CASSSSGRNTGELFF
clone_size: .; v_call: TRBV5-6; j_call: TRBJ2-1; cdr3_length: 19; cdr3_aa: CASSVRTSGRAGAYNEQFF
clone_size: .; v_call: TRBV7-2; j_call: TRBJ1-5; cdr3_length: 13; cdr3_aa: CASSARSNQPQHF